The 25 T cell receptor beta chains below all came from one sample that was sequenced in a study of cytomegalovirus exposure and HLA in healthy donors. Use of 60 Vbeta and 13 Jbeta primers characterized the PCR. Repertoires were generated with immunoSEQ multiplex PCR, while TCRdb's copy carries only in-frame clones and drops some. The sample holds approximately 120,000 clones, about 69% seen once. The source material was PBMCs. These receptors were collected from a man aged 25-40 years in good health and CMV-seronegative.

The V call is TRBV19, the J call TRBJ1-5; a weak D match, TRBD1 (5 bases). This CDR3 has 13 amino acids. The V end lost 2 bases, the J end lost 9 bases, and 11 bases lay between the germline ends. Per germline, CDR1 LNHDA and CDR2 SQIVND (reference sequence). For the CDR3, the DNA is TGTGCCAGTAGTATACGGCAGGGTGGGCCCCAGCATTTT. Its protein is CASSIRQGGPQHF. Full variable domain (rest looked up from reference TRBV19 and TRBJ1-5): DGGITQSPKYLFRKEGQNVTLSCEQNLNHDAMYWYRQDPGQGLRLIYYSQIVNDFQKGDIAEGYSVSREKKESFPLTVTSAQKNPTAFYLCASSIRQGGPQHFGDGTRLSIL.

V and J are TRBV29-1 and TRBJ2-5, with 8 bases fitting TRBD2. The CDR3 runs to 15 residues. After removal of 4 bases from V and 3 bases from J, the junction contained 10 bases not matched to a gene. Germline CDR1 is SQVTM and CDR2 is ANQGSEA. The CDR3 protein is CSVVTLSGSKETQYF. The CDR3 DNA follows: TGCAGCGTTGTCACTTTAAGCGGGAGTAAAGAGACCCAGTACTTC.

The chain's CDR3 is CASGRQGLGGYTF. As DNA, the CDR3 is TGTGCCAGCGGAAGACAGGGCCTCGGTGGCTACACCTTC. The gene calls are TRBV5-4 and TRBJ1-2; TRBD1 matches 7 bases. This CDR3 region has 13 residues. Germline CDR1 reads SGHNT; CDR2 reads YYREEE (reference sequence). With 7 bases clipped from V and 7 bases from J, the junction kept 10 bases outside the gene matches.

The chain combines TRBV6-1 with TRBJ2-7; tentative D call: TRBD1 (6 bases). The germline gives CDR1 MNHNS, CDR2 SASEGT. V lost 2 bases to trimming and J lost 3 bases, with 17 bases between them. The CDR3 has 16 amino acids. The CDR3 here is CASSERPPGAYYEQYF. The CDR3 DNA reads TGTGCCAGCAGTGAAAGACCCCCAGGGGCCTACTACGAGCAGTACTTC.

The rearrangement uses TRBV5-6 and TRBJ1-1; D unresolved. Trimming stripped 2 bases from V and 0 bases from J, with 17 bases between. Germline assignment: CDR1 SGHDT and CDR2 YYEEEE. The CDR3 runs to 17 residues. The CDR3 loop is CASSFGLRESMNTEAFF. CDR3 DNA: TGTGCCAGCAGCTTTGGGCTCCGGGAGTCCATGAACACTGAAGCTTTCTTT.

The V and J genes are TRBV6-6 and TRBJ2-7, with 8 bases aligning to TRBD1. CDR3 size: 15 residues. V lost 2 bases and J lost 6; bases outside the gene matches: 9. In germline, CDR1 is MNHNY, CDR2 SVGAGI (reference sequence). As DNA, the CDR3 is TGTGCCAGCAGTTACGGTGGACAGGGTCCGGGCGAGCAGTACTTC. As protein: CASSYGGQGPGEQYF.

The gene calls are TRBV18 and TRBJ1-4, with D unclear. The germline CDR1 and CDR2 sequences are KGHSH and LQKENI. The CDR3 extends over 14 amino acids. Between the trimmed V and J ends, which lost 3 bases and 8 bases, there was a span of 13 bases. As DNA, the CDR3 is TGTGCCAGCTCACCCAGCGGGGTTGGCGAAAAACTGTTTTTT. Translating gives CASSPSGVGEKLFF.

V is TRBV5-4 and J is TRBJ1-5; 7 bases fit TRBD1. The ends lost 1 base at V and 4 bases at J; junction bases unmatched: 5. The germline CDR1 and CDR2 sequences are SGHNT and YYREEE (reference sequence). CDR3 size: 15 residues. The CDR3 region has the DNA TGTGCCAGCAGCTTGCAGGGGGTGGGGAATCAGCCCCAGCATTTT. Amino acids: CASSLQGVGNQPQHF.

CDR3 sequence: CASSRLTGGSDTQYF. The CDR3 coding sequence is TGCGCCAGCAGCCGCCTGACAGGGGGCTCAGATACGCAGTATTTT. V is TRBV4-3 and J is TRBJ2-3; 10 bases line up with TRBD1. Looked up from germline, CDR1 is LGHNA and CDR2 is YSLEER. The V segment lost 4 bases and the J segment 4 bases; nucleotides outside the gene matches: 5. The CDR3 length is 15 residues.

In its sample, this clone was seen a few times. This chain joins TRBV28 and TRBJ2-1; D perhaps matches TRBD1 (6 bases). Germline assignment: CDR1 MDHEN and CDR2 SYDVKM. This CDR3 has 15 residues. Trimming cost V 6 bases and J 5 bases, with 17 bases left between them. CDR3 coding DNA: TGTGCCAGCAGGATGCCCGGGACACAGGACAATGAGCAGTTCTTC. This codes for CASRMPGTQDNEQFF.

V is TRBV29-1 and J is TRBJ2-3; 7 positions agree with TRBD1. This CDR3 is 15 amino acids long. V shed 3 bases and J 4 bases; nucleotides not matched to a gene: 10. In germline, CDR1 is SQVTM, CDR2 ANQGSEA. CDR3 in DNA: TGCAGCGTTGACTCCGGCAGGGGGACGTCAGATACGCAGTATTTT. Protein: CSVDSGRGTSDTQYF.

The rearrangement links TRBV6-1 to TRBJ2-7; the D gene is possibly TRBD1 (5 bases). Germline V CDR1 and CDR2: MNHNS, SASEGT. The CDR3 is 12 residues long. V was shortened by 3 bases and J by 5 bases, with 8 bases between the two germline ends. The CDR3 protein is CASSDGAHEQYF. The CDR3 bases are TGTGCCAGCAGTGATGGGGCCCACGAGCAGTACTTC.

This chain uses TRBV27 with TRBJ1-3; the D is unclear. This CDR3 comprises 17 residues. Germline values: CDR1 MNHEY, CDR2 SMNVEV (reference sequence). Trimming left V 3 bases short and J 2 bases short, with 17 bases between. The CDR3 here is CASSFQAPGLTGNTIYF. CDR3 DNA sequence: TGTGCCAGCAGTTTTCAGGCCCCGGGGTTGACTGGAAACACCATATATTTT.

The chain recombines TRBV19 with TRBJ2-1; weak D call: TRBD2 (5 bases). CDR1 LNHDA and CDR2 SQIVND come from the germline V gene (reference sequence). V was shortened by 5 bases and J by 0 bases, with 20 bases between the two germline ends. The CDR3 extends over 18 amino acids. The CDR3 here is CASSPRIGLPSSYNEQFF. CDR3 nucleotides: TGTGCCAGTAGTCCCCGGATTGGACTGCCCAGCTCCTACAATGAGCAGTTCTTC.

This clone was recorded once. The CDR3 loop reads CASSLAADYSYNEQFF. The CDR3 region has the DNA TGTGCCAGCAGCTTGGCCGCCGACTACTCCTACAATGAGCAGTTCTTC. This chain joins TRBV5-6 and TRBJ2-1; possible D gene TRBD2, 5 bases. The CDR3 totals 16 residues. Germline CDR1 SGHDT, CDR2 YYEEEE. V was cut by 0 bases and J by 0 bases, with 10 bases left in between.

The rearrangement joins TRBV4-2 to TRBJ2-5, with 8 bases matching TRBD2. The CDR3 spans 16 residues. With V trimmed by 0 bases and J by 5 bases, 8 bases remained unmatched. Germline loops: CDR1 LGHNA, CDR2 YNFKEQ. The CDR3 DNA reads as TGTGCCAGCAGCCAAGACTTTGCGGGAGGATGGGAGACCCAGTACTTC. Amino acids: CASSQDFAGGWETQYF.

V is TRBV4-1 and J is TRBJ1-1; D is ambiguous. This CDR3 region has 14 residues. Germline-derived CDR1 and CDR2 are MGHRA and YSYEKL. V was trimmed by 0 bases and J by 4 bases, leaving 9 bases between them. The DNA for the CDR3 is TGCGCCAGCAGCCAAGAGGGCGATTTCACTGAAGCTTTCTTT. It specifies CASSQEGDFTEAFF.

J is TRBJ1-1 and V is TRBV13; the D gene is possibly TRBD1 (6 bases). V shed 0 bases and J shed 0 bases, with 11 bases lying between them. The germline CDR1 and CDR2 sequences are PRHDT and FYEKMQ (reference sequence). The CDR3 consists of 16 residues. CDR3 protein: CASSLGLRGLNTEAFF. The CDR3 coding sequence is TGTGCCAGCAGCTTAGGCCTTAGGGGGTTGAACACTGAAGCTTTCTTT.

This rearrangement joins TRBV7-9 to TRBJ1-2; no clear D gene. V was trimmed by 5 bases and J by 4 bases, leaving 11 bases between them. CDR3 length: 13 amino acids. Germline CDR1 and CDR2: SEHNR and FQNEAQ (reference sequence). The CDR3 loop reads CASSAEGPYGYTF. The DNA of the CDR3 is TGTGCCAGCAGCGCAGAGGGTCCCTATGGCTACACCTTC.

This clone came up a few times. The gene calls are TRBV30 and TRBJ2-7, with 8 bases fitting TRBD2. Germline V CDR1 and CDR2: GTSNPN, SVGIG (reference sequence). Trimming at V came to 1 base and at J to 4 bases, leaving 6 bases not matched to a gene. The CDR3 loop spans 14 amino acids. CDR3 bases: TGTGCCTGGAGTGGTGGACTAGCCGGTTACGAGCAGTACTTC. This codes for CAWSGGLAGYEQYF.

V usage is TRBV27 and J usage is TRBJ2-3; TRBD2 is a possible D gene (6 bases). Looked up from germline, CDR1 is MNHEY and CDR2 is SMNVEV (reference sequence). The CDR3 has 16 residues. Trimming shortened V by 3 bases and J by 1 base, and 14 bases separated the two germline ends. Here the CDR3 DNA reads TGTGCCAGCAGTTTCTCCCACGGCGGGGGCACAGATACGCAGTATTTT. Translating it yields CASSFSHGGGTDTQYF.

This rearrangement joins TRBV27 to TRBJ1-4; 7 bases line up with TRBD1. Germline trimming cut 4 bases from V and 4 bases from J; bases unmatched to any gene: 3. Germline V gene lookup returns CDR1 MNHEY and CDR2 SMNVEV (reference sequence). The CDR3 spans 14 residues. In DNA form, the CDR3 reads TGTGCCAGCAGTTCCGGGACAGTTAATGAAAAACTGTTTTTT. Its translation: CASSSGTVNEKLFF.

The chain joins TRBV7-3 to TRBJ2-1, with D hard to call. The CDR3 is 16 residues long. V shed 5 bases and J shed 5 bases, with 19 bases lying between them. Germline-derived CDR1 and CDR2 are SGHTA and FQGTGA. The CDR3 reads CASSLTPMNPNNEQFF. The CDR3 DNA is TGTGCCAGCAGCCTCACTCCCATGAACCCCAACAATGAGCAGTTCTTC.

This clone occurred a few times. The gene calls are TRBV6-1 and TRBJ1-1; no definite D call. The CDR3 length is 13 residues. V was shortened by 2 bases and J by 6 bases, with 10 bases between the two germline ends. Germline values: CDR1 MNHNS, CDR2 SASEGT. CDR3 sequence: CASSEHTLAEAFF. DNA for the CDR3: TGTGCCAGCAGTGAACATACTTTAGCTGAAGCTTTCTTT.

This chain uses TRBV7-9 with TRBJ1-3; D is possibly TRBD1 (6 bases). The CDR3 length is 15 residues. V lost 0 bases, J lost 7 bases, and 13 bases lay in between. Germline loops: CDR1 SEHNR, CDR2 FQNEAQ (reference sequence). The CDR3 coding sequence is TGTGCCAGCAGCTTAGCCCGGACAGACCCCAACACCATATATTTT. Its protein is CASSLARTDPNTIYF.